This entry lists 32 T cell receptor beta chains sequenced from one sample in a study of CD8+ T cells in alopecia areata. Extraction and reverse transcription of RNA yielded cDNA as the sequencing template. Sequenced by immunoSEQ multiplex PCR; TCRdb stores in-frame clones only, minus some. The sample has around 120,000 clones, roughly two fifths seen once. The material sequenced was CD4+ T cells sorted from blood. The receptor source for this set is a human donor with alopecia areata.

The rearrangement joins TRBV7-2 to TRBJ2-1; TRBD2 agrees at 16 bases. Trimming cost V 7 bases and J 9 bases; bases outside gene matches: 12. CDR1 and CDR2 (germline): SGHTA, FQGNSA. The CDR3 contains 17 residues. The CDR3 nucleotides are TGTGCCAGCACCACCAGGGGACTAGCGGGGGGGCAGGGTGAGCAGTTCTTC. It encodes CASTTRGLAGGQGEQFF.

This rearrangement joins TRBV5-1 to TRBJ1-1, with a weak D call TRBD1 (6 bases). CDR3 length equals 12 residues. The germline CDR1 and CDR2 sequences are SGHRS and YFSETQ. V was pared by 3 bases and J by 6 bases, with 9 bases between. CDR3 nucleotides: TGCGCCAGCAGCTCCGGGACATCTGAAGCTTTCTTT. Translation gives CASSSGTSEAFF. The full variable domain, completed using reference TRBV5-1 and TRBJ1-1, is KAGVTQTPRYLIKTRGQQVTLSCSPISGHRSVSWYQQTPGQGLQFLFEYFSETQRNKGNFPGRFSGRQFSNSRSEMNVSTLELGDSALYLCASSSGTSEAFFGQGTRLTVV.

V gene TRBV29-1 combines with J gene TRBJ1-5; D is uncertain. Deletions cut 3 bases from V and 2 bases from J, with 8 bases between. The CDR3 has 13 residues. CDR1 SQVTM and CDR2 ANQGSEA come from the germline V gene. The CDR3 sequence is CSVETGGNQPQHF. DNA for the CDR3: TGCAGCGTTGAGACCGGGGGCAATCAGCCCCAGCATTTT.

This chain connects TRBV6-5 to TRBJ2-6; D is unresolved. CDR1 and CDR2 (germline): MNHEY, SVGAGI. CDR3 length: 15 residues. V lost 5 bases and J lost 0, with 8 bases in between. The CDR3 DNA sequence: TGTGCCAGCAGTCCCGGGCACTCTGGGGCCAACGTCCTGACTTTC. It specifies CASSPGHSGANVLTF.

This clone is a singleton in its sample. The V gene is TRBV5-6, the J gene TRBJ2-1; no clear D. V lost 2 bases and J 10 bases, leaving 10 bases between the germline ends. CDR1 is SGHDT, CDR2 YYEEEE, per germline. There are 12 residues in the CDR3. The DNA for the CDR3 is TGTGCCAGCAGCTTTGCGGAGAACGAGCAGTTCTTC. It is translated as CASSFAENEQFF. The variable domain in full, completed from reference TRBV5-6 and TRBJ2-1, reads DAGVTQSPTHLIKTRGQQVTLRCSPKSGHDTVSWYQQALGQGPQFIFQYYEEEERQRGNFPDRFSGHQFPNYSSELNVNALLLGDSALYLCASSFAENEQFFGPGTRLTVL.

This clone turned up a few times. The chain is built from TRBV29-1 and TRBJ1-2; D is undetermined. The V gene's germline CDR1 is SQVTM and CDR2 ANQGSEA. V shed 8 bases and J shed 8 bases, with 27 bases lying between them. The CDR3 contains 15 residues. The CDR3 loop reads CSTTLEGRNYGGYTF. DNA for the CDR3: TGCAGCACCACCCTCGAGGGCAGAAACTATGGCGGCTACACCTTC.

This clone has more than one count but fewer than ten. Other nucleotide sequences in the sample specify the same CDR3. This chain uses TRBV30 with TRBJ2-3; unclear D gene. V lost 2 bases and J 4 bases, leaving 7 bases between the germline ends. This CDR3 has 12 residues. Germline V gives CDR1 GTSNPN, CDR2 SVGIG (reference sequence). The CDR3 here is CAWSPGADTQYF. CDR3 coding DNA: TGTGCCTGGAGTCCCGGAGCAGATACGCAGTATTTT.

The chain is built from TRBV29-1 and TRBJ1-4; 11 bases are shared with TRBD1. The ends lost 7 bases at V and 10 bases at J; junction bases unmatched: 11. In germline, CDR1 is SQVTM, CDR2 ANQGSEA. This CDR3 is 14 amino acids long. The CDR3, as DNA: TGCAGCGCCGCGAAGGGACAGGGGGGGGGAAAACTGTTTTTT. As protein: CSAAKGQGGGKLFF.

This clone was found a few times. J is TRBJ2-5 and V is TRBV15; no reliable D call. V was clipped by 0 bases and J by 5 bases, with 7 bases between them. Germline V gives CDR1 LNHNV, CDR2 YYDKDF (reference sequence). The CDR3 covers 13 residues. The CDR3 reads CATSRDHGETQYF. CDR3 in DNA: TGTGCCACCAGCAGAGATCATGGTGAGACCCAGTACTTC.

This clone was counted a few times. The chain uses TRBV28 and TRBJ1-1, with a possible D match to TRBD1 (5 bases). The CDR3 covers 13 residues. CDR1 MDHEN and CDR2 SYDVKM come from the germline V gene. V was cut by 7 bases and J by 7 bases, with 16 bases left in between. The DNA for the CDR3 is TGTGCCAGCACCTTGAGGGGACCGTTTGAAGCTTTCTTT. As protein: CASTLRGPFEAFF.

This clone was seen a few times. The chain carries TRBV29-1 and TRBJ2-7, with 10 bases matching TRBD2. CDR1 is SQVTM and CDR2 is ANQGSEA in the germline V gene. The CDR3 has 14 residues. The J segment lost 3 bases and the V segment lost 8 bases, leaving 10 bases of the junction unmatched. The chain's CDR3 is CSILGAGGNYEQYF. CDR3 nucleotide sequence: TGCAGCATCCTCGGAGCGGGGGGGAACTACGAGCAGTACTTC.

The V and J genes are TRBV30 and TRBJ2-1, with D perhaps TRBD2 (6 bases). CDR1 GTSNPN and CDR2 SVGIG come from the germline V gene (reference sequence). This CDR3 comprises 14 residues. V was shortened by 0 bases and J by 5 bases, with 11 bases between the two germline ends. This CDR3 is CAWSVGLPNNEQFF. The CDR3 nucleotides read TGTGCCTGGAGTGTAGGACTACCCAACAATGAGCAGTTCTTC.

There are a few counts of this clone. V and J are TRBV5-4 and TRBJ1-5; D not certain. The CDR3 covers 14 residues. Germline V gene lookup returns CDR1 SGHNT and CDR2 YYREEE (reference sequence). Trimming pared 1 base from V and 2 bases from J, leaving 7 bases between. CDR3 amino acids: CASSLFGGNQPQHF. Here the CDR3 DNA reads TGTGCCAGCAGCTTGTTCGGGGGCAATCAGCCCCAGCATTTT.

The chain has TRBV4-1 and TRBJ2-2, with D maybe TRBD1 (6 bases). The CDR3 is 14 residues long. Germline-derived CDR1 and CDR2 are MGHRA and YSYEKL. The germline V and J ends were trimmed by 11 bases and 6 bases, with 19 bases remaining between them. Here the CDR3 DNA reads TGCGCCGCAGGGGTCGCAGGGGAACCCGGGGAGCTGTTTTTT. Protein: CAAGVAGEPGELFF.

The chain joins TRBV7-2 to TRBJ1-1; 9 nucleotides line up with TRBD1. Germline CDR1 reads SGHTA; CDR2 reads FQGNSA. CDR3 size: 15 residues. With 4 bases clipped from V and 4 bases from J, the junction kept 7 bases outside the gene matches. The CDR3 bases are TGTGCCAGCAGCTCCACAGGGGGCTCGAGCACTGAAGCTTTCTTT. It is translated as CASSSTGGSSTEAFF.

This clone has just a few counts. The genes are TRBV29-1 and TRBJ1-1; 11 nucleotides match TRBD1. Germline V gene data show CDR1 as SQVTM and CDR2 as ANQGSEA. The ends lost 3 bases at V and 0 bases at J; junction bases unmatched: 9. The CDR3 loop spans 17 amino acids. The CDR3, as DNA: TGCAGCGTTGACCTTAGGACAGGGGGCTTAATGAACACTGAAGCTTTCTTT. It is translated as CSVDLRTGGLMNTEAFF.

The chain joins TRBV2 to TRBJ2-1; D ambiguous. Trimming took 4 bases from V and 6 from J, leaving 7 bases between them. This CDR3 has 12 residues. Germline assignment: CDR1 SNHLY and CDR2 FYNNEI. The CDR3 coding sequence is TGTGCCAGCAGTGGCGGCGGCAATGAGCAGTTCTTC. It translates to CASSGGGNEQFF. Combining the CDR3 with reference TRBV2 and TRBJ2-1 gives the whole variable domain EPEVTQTPSHQVTQMGQEVILRCVPISNHLYFYWYRQILGQKVEFLVSFYNNEISEKSEIFDDQFSVERPDGSNFTLKIRSTKLEDSAMYFCASSGGGNEQFFGPGTRLTVL.

The chain joins TRBV5-1 to TRBJ2-2; 8 positions match TRBD2. CDR3 size: 14 residues. In germline, CDR1 is SGHRS, CDR2 YFSETQ. V shed 3 bases and J 8 bases; nucleotides not matched to a gene: 6. CDR3 in DNA: TGCGCCAGCAGCTCCATTACTAGCGGAGGGGAGCTGTTTTTT. The encoded protein is CASSSITSGGELFF. Full variable domain (outside the CDR3, taken from reference TRBV5-1 and TRBJ2-2): KAGVTQTPRYLIKTRGQQVTLSCSPISGHRSVSWYQQTPGQGLQFLFEYFSETQRNKGNFPGRFSGRQFSNSRSEMNVSTLELGDSALYLCASSSITSGGELFFGEGSRLTVL.

This clone came up a few times. The V call is TRBV28, the J call TRBJ1-2; D unresolved. Trimming stripped 3 bases from V and 4 bases from J, with 9 bases between. The CDR3 contains 13 residues. Germline loops: CDR1 MDHEN, CDR2 SYDVKM. For the CDR3, the DNA is TGTGCCAGCAGTTTGGACGGCCTCTATGGCTACACCTTC. Its protein product is CASSLDGLYGYTF.

V gene TRBV21-1 combines with J gene TRBJ2-7. TRBV21-1 is labeled a pseudogene. The CDR3 length is 16 residues. The CDR3 is CASSKLLTQPSYEQYF. In DNA form, the CDR3 reads TGTGCCAGCAGCAAACTCTTAACCCAGCCTTCGTACGAGCAGTACTTC.

Comment on this clone: Its ends do not fully match the called genes, so a read error is possible. The chain employs TRBV29-1 and TRBJ1-2; a possible D gene is TRBD1 (5 bases). The CDR3 runs to 12 residues. From germline, CDR1 is SQVTM and CDR2 ANQGSEA. The CDR3, as DNA: TGCAGGGTTGACAGCCCTAACTATGGCTACACCTTC. This codes for CRVDSPNYGYTF.

This clone was seen a handful of times. This chain connects TRBV23-1 to TRBJ2-1, with D uncertain. TRBV23-1 is labeled an ORF, and its function is uncertain. The CDR3 consists of 13 residues. The CDR3, as DNA: TGCGGTCCTGGGTGGGCCGTTTACAATGAGCAGTTCTTC. Protein sequence: CGPGWAVYNEQFF.

The chain couples TRBV29-1 to TRBJ1-2, with 7 bases matching TRBD1. V was clipped by 4 bases and J by 6 bases; unmatched bases: 11. Germline V gene lookup returns CDR1 SQVTM and CDR2 ANQGSEA. This CDR3 has 14 residues. CDR3 sequence (DNA): TGCAGCGTTGTGGGCCGACAGGGTATCGATGGCTACACCTTC. Encoded protein: CSVVGRQGIDGYTF.

The chain is built from TRBV19 and TRBJ1-1; no clear D. Germline V gives CDR1 LNHDA, CDR2 SQIVND (reference sequence). The CDR3 has 12 residues. The germline V and J ends were trimmed by 4 bases and 4 bases, with 7 bases remaining between them. The chain's CDR3 is CASSTPGTEAFF. In nucleotides, the CDR3 is TGTGCCAGTAGTACCCCCGGCACTGAAGCTTTCTTT. Full variable domain (rest looked up from reference TRBV19 and TRBJ1-1): DGGITQSPKYLFRKEGQNVTLSCEQNLNHDAMYWYRQDPGQGLRLIYYSQIVNDFQKGDIAEGYSVSREKKESFPLTVTSAQKNPTAFYLCASSTPGTEAFFGQGTRLTVV.

J is TRBJ2-1 and V is TRBV27; 9 nucleotides match TRBD2. Germline CDR1 reads MNHEY; CDR2 reads SMNVEV (reference sequence). The junction had 4 bases not matched to a gene; V was cut back by 6 bases and J by 4 bases. The CDR3 length is 14 residues. CDR3 loop: CASRRLAEYNEQFF. The DNA for the CDR3 is TGTGCCAGCAGACGACTAGCGGAGTACAATGAGCAGTTCTTC.

This chain links TRBV7-9 with TRBJ2-5; maybe TRBD2 (5 bases). Trimming shortened V by 0 bases and J by 1 base, and 12 bases separated the two germline ends. Germline CDR1 reads SEHNR; CDR2 reads FQNEAQ (reference sequence). The CDR3 has 16 residues. The CDR3 DNA sequence: TGTGCCAGCAGCTTAGCGGCGCGGGCCACCCAAGAGACCCAGTACTTC. Amino acid sequence: CASSLAARATQETQYF.

The rearrangement joins TRBV7-9 to TRBJ1-6; 7 nucleotides match TRBD1. CDR3 length equals 15 residues. Germline lookup yields CDR1 SEHNR and CDR2 FQNEAQ (reference sequence). V gave up 5 bases and J gave up 8 bases; unmatched junction bases: 9. The CDR3 region is CASSPRAGGDSPLHF. As DNA, the CDR3 is TGTGCCAGCAGCCCCCGGGCAGGGGGGGATTCACCCCTCCACTTT.

The CDR3 protein is CASSEGSGREKETQYF. The DNA of the CDR3 is TGTGCCAGCAGTGAGGGTAGCGGGAGGGAAAAAGAGACCCAGTACTTC. The chain joins TRBV25-1 to TRBJ2-5, with 11 nucleotides matching TRBD2. CDR3 length equals 16 residues. The germline V gene encodes CDR1 MGHDK and CDR2 SYGVNS. The V gene end was trimmed by 3 bases and the J gene end by 3 bases; junction bases not matched to a gene: 6.

The chain is built from TRBV27 and TRBJ2-7, with D maybe TRBD2 (6 bases). Germline V gene lookup returns CDR1 MNHEY and CDR2 SMNVEV (reference sequence). The CDR3 has 15 amino acids. Trimming stripped 6 bases from V and 9 bases from J, with 24 bases between. CDR3 in amino acids: CASRTRGSRQIRQYF. Written as DNA, the CDR3 is TGTGCCAGCAGGACCCGGGGGTCCCGTCAGATTAGGCAGTACTTC.

The chain has TRBV7-9 and TRBJ2-3; TRBD2 agrees at 7 bases. CDR3 size: 15 residues. Germline assignment: CDR1 SEHNR and CDR2 FQNEAQ (reference sequence). V shed 4 bases and J 2 bases; nucleotides not matched to a gene: 6. CDR3 in amino acids: CASSSRSGATDTQYF. CDR3 in DNA: TGTGCCAGCAGCTCGCGGAGCGGGGCCACAGATACGCAGTATTTT. The whole variable domain, filled in from reference TRBV7-9 and TRBJ2-3, reads DTGVSQNPRHKITKRGQNVTFRCDPISEHNRLYWYRQTLGQGPEFLTYFQNEAQLEKSRLLSDRFSAERPKGSFSTLEIQRTEQGDSAMYLCASSSRSGATDTQYFGPGTRLTVL.

V is TRBV29-1 and J is TRBJ1-2, with no clear D. This CDR3 comprises 12 residues. CDR1 is SQVTM and CDR2 is ANQGSEA in the germline V gene. The V end lost 7 bases, the J end lost 8 bases, and 17 bases lay between the germline ends. The CDR3 nucleotides are TGCAGCGCACGCCGGAATTTTTACGGCTACACCTTC. It is translated as CSARRNFYGYTF. Together with reference TRBV29-1 and TRBJ1-2, the CDR3 gives the full variable domain: SAVISQKPSRDICQRGTSLTIQCQVDSQVTMMFWYRQQPGQSLTLIATANQGSEATYESGFVIDKFPISRPNLTFSTLTVSNMSPEDSSIYLCSARRNFYGYTFGSGTRLTVV.

This clone was recorded only once. CDR3 sequence (DNA): TGTGCCAGCAGTTATGTCGGGACGGGTAACTATGGCTACACCTTC. Encoded protein: CASSYVGTGNYGYTF. This chain connects TRBV6-6 to TRBJ1-2, with D possibly matching TRBD1 (5 bases). The CDR3 covers 15 residues. CDR1 MNHNY and CDR2 SVGAGI come from the germline V gene (reference sequence). V lost 3 bases and J lost 1, with 12 bases in between.